This T cell receptor beta chain is drawn from a study of control samples from healthy donors and cancer patients. The data were produced by immunoSEQ multiplex PCR, yet TCRdb's version contains in-frame clones alone and is incomplete. Among roughly 120,000 clones listed, around nine tenths were seen once. Trimming pared 5 bases from V and 5 bases from J, leaving 5 bases between. Germline CDR1 is MDHEN and CDR2 is SYDVKM. The CDR3 is 11 amino acids. This clone was detected a few times. The source is a middle-aged man in good health. Material for sequencing was blood. The chain uses TRBV28 and TRBJ2-3; D gene ambiguous. As DNA, the CDR3 is TGTGCCAGCAGTCTAGAAGATACGCAGTATTTT. Protein sequence: CASSLEDTQYF.